The 27 T cell receptor beta chains below come from one sample, sequenced in a study of cytomegalovirus exposure and HLA in healthy donors. The PCR employed 60 Vbeta primers together with 13 Jbeta primers. Assay used: immunoSEQ multiplex PCR; TCRdb lists only in-frame clones, some missing. The top ten hold around 4% of the sample, which has 100,000 to 150,000 clones, approximately 78% seen once. Sample: PBMCs. These receptors all stem from a man aged 35-49 years in good health and CMV-seronegative.

The J gene is TRBJ2-5, the V gene TRBV27; 8 bases match TRBD1. The CDR3 totals 19 residues. J was trimmed by 5 bases and V by 6 bases; bases with no gene match: 23. Germline V gene sequence: CDR1 MNHEY, CDR2 SMNVEV (reference sequence). CDR3 coding DNA: TGTGCCAGCAGCGATTTCACTTCAGGGGGCCAGATCTCTCCGGAGACCCAGTACTTC. Its protein is CASSDFTSGGQISPETQYF.

The table lists this clone with a few counts. V usage is TRBV4-3 and J usage is TRBJ1-1; 9 bases match TRBD1. Per the germline V gene, CDR1 is LGHNA and CDR2 is YSLEER. This CDR3 is 18 amino acids long. Trimming removed 3 bases from V and 4 bases from J; junction bases left unmatched: 15. The chain's CDR3 is CASSQLIGTGRGVTEAFF. The CDR3, as DNA: TGCGCCAGCAGCCAGTTAATCGGGACAGGGAGAGGCGTCACTGAAGCTTTCTTT.

The rearrangement joins TRBV11-1 to TRBJ2-7, with D tentatively TRBD2 (6 bases). In germline, CDR1 is SGHAT, CDR2 FQDESV (reference sequence). V lost 5 bases to trimming and J lost 0 bases, with 11 bases between them. The length of the CDR3 is 14 residues. In nucleotides, the CDR3 is TGTGCCAGCAGCCCGGGGGAGAGCTCCTACGAGCAGTACTTC. Protein sequence: CASSPGESSYEQYF. Full variable domain (missing parts from reference TRBV11-1 and TRBJ2-7): EAEVAQSPRYKITEKSQAVAFWCDPISGHATLYWYRQILGQGPELLVQFQDESVVDDSQLPKDRFSAERLKGVDSTLKIQPAELGDSAMYLCASSPGESSYEQYFGPGTRLTVT.

The chain is built from TRBV7-2 and TRBJ2-2; 11 bases fit TRBD2. The CDR3 extends over 14 amino acids. V was pared by 7 bases and J by 5 bases, with 3 bases of the junction left unmatched. CDR1 is SGHTA, CDR2 FQGNSA, per germline. The CDR3 is CASNRLAGTGELFF. The CDR3 nucleotides are TGTGCCAGCAATAGACTAGCGGGGACCGGGGAGCTGTTTTTT.

This clone was seen a few times. This chain links TRBV7-3 with TRBJ2-7; 10 bases map to TRBD1. V was clipped by 2 bases and J by 4 bases; unmatched bases: 5. Germline lookup yields CDR1 SGHTA and CDR2 FQGTGA. The length of the CDR3 is 15 residues. CDR3 sequence: CASSLSGTGVYEQYF. Here the CDR3 DNA reads TGTGCCAGCAGCTTATCAGGGACAGGGGTGTACGAGCAGTACTTC.

The genes are TRBV2 and TRBJ2-3; perhaps TRBD2 as D (6 bases). Deletions cut 6 bases from V and 2 bases from J, with 15 bases between. The CDR3 has 15 amino acids. CDR1 and CDR2 from the germline V gene are SNHLY and FYNNEI. The CDR3 region has the DNA TGTGCCAGCAGCGGCGAGGGACTCGACACAGATACGCAGTATTTT. Amino acid sequence: CASSGEGLDTDTQYF. Supplemented by reference TRBV2 and TRBJ2-3, the full variable domain reads EPEVTQTPSHQVTQMGQEVILRCVPISNHLYFYWYRQILGQKVEFLVSFYNNEISEKSEIFDDQFSVERPDGSNFTLKIRSTKLEDSAMYFCASSGEGLDTDTQYFGPGTRLTVL.

The chain joins TRBV9 to TRBJ2-7; D unresolved. In germline, CDR1 is SGDLS, CDR2 YYNGEE. There are 15 residues in the CDR3. Trimming removed 3 bases from V and 2 bases from J, with 15 bases in between. Written as DNA, the CDR3 is TGTGCCAGCAGCGCCGGCGACCTAACTACCTACGAGCAGTACTTC. Its protein is CASSAGDLTTYEQYF.

This clone is a singleton in its sample. This chain's CDR3 is CASRNTADYGYTF. The CDR3 DNA follows: TGTGCCAGCAGAAACACAGCGGACTATGGCTACACCTTC. The chain couples TRBV5-5 to TRBJ1-2; no definite D call. Trimming removed 5 bases from V and 3 bases from J, with 11 bases in between. Germline-derived CDR1 and CDR2 are SGHKS and YYEKEE (reference sequence). The CDR3 is made up of 13 amino acids.

The chain is built from TRBV7-9 and TRBJ2-2; D gene unclear. This CDR3 has 12 residues. V gave up 3 bases and J gave up 6 bases, with 5 bases separating them. The germline CDR1 and CDR2 sequences are SEHNR and FQNEAQ (reference sequence). CDR3 region: CASSFGPGELFF. CDR3 bases: TGTGCCAGCAGCTTTGGGCCCGGGGAGCTGTTTTTT. The complete variable domain, with remaining parts taken from reference TRBV7-9 and TRBJ2-2, reads DTGVSQNPRHKITKRGQNVTFRCDPISEHNRLYWYRQTLGQGPEFLTYFQNEAQLEKSRLLSDRFSAERPKGSFSTLEIQRTEQGDSAMYLCASSFGPGELFFGEGSRLTVL.

The chain recombines TRBV5-1 with TRBJ2-7; TRBD1 aligns across 10 bases. This CDR3 region has 14 residues. CDR1 and CDR2 from the germline V gene are SGHRS and YFSETQ. The junction had 6 bases not matched to a gene; V was cut back by 4 bases and J by 5 bases. The CDR3 nucleotides read TGCGCCAGCAGCCTGGGGACAGGGGCCCACGAGCAGTACTTC. It codes for CASSLGTGAHEQYF.

The table lists this clone with a count of one. V is TRBV18 and J is TRBJ1-5, with D tentatively TRBD1 (6 bases). Trimming stripped 3 bases from V and 5 bases from J, with 11 bases between. The CDR3 sequence is 14 residues long. Germline values: CDR1 KGHSH, CDR2 LQKENI. The CDR3 region is CASSPTGRDQPQHF. The DNA for the CDR3 is TGTGCCAGCTCACCGACAGGACGGGATCAGCCCCAGCATTTT.

The chain employs TRBV5-4 and TRBJ1-3; 9 bases are shared with TRBD1. This CDR3 is built from 15 residues. V gave up 5 bases and J gave up 4 bases; unmatched junction bases: 7. Germline-derived CDR1 and CDR2 are SGHNT and YYREEE (reference sequence). The CDR3 spells CASSLQGAPGNTIYF. CDR3 in DNA: TGTGCCAGCAGTTTACAGGGGGCGCCCGGAAACACCATATATTTT.

The chain carries TRBV6-6 and TRBJ1-5; no clear D gene. The ends were cut back, 4 bases at V and 6 bases at J, with 13 bases in the middle. Germline assignment: CDR1 MNHNY and CDR2 SVGAGI (reference sequence). CDR3 length equals 14 residues. The CDR3 sequence is CASSFQAPSQPQHF. The DNA of the CDR3 is TGTGCCAGCAGTTTTCAGGCACCAAGTCAGCCCCAGCATTTT.

This clone was seen a single time. This sequence joins TRBV11-1 and TRBJ1-6, with D possibly matching TRBD1 (5 bases). Germline V gives CDR1 SGHAT, CDR2 FQDESV (reference sequence). V was cut by 5 bases and J by 10 bases, with 12 bases left in between. The length of the CDR3 is 13 residues. The CDR3 here is CASSGAALSPLHF. The DNA for the CDR3 is TGTGCCAGCAGCGGGGCAGCCCTGTCACCCCTCCACTTT.

This clone came up once. The chain links TRBV7-8 to TRBJ1-5; D not resolved. V lost 0 bases and J 5 bases, leaving 5 bases between the germline ends. CDR3 length equals 13 residues. Germline V lookup: CDR1 SGHVS, CDR2 FQNEAQ. The CDR3 DNA reads TGTGCCAGCAGCTTAGCCCCTGATCAGCCCCAGCATTTT. Translation gives CASSLAPDQPQHF.

The chain uses TRBV6-5 and TRBJ2-7, with TRBD1 identical over 10 bases. Looked up from germline, CDR1 is MNHEY and CDR2 is SVGAGI. After removal of 4 bases from V and 5 bases from J, the junction contained 8 bases not matched to a gene. The CDR3 sequence is 15 residues long. The CDR3 loop is CASSFRDRGRDEQYF. CDR3 DNA: TGTGCCAGCAGTTTCCGGGACAGGGGAAGGGACGAGCAGTACTTC.

In the case of this clone: An end of the junction differs from the germline gene, which may be a read error. As DNA, the CDR3 is TGTTCCAGCAGCCCCCCTGACAGAACTAACACCGGGGAGCTGTTTTTT. Amino acid sequence: CSSSPPDRTNTGELFF. The rearrangement uses TRBV7-9 and TRBJ2-2, with a weak D call TRBD1 (5 bases). Germline CDR1 reads SEHNR; CDR2 reads FQNEAQ (reference sequence). The CDR3 sequence is 16 residues long.

The chain uses TRBV19 and TRBJ1-1, with 7 bases lining up with TRBD1. The CDR3 runs to 15 residues. Germline V gives CDR1 LNHDA, CDR2 SQIVND (reference sequence). V gave up 5 bases and J gave up 1 base; unmatched junction bases: 7. DNA for the CDR3: TGTGCCAGTAGTCCTCGGACAGGAACGAACACTGAAGCTTTCTTT. Its translation: CASSPRTGTNTEAFF.

The chain carries TRBV4-1 and TRBJ1-1; 9 nucleotides align to TRBD1. The CDR3 length is 16 residues. Trimming cost V 0 bases and J 0 bases; bases outside gene matches: 2. Germline V gene sequence: CDR1 MGHRA, CDR2 YSYEKL. The CDR3 region has the DNA TGCGCCAGCAGCCAAGAAACAGGGGGCTTGAACACTGAAGCTTTCTTT. This sequence encodes CASSQETGGLNTEAFF.

The V call is TRBV5-1, the J call TRBJ2-7, with 8 bases matching TRBD1. CDR1 SGHRS and CDR2 YFSETQ come from the germline V gene. The trim removed 4 bases at V and 2 bases at J, leaving 14 bases unmatched. CDR3 length: 17 residues. The CDR3 DNA follows: TGCGCCAGCAGCACCGTCCGGGACAGGAGGGAAGCCTACGAGCAGTACTTC. This sequence encodes CASSTVRDRREAYEQYF.

The V call is TRBV7-9, the J call TRBJ1-2; D is undetermined. The CDR3 runs to 13 residues. Deletions cut 4 bases from V and 5 bases from J, with 11 bases between. CDR1 and CDR2 from the germline V gene are SEHNR and FQNEAQ (reference sequence). The CDR3 region is CASSSTTRYGYTF. The DNA of the CDR3 is TGTGCCAGCAGCTCAACTACTCGATATGGCTACACCTTC.

The chain couples TRBV6-1 to TRBJ2-7; 8 bases fit TRBD2. The CDR3 loop spans 15 amino acids. J gave up 5 bases and V 1 base, and 7 bases lay outside the gene matches. Germline V lookup: CDR1 MNHNS, CDR2 SASEGT. This CDR3 is CASSEEGGGPNEQYF. The CDR3 coding sequence is TGTGCCAGCAGTGAAGAGGGCGGGGGGCCTAACGAGCAGTACTTC.

This clone was counted between two and nine times. J is TRBJ1-2 and V is TRBV18; the match to TRBD1 covers 7 bases. Trimming at V came to 6 bases and at J to 5 bases, leaving 15 bases not matched to a gene. Germline V gene lookup returns CDR1 KGHSH and CDR2 LQKENI. The CDR3 spans 16 residues. CDR3 in DNA: TGTGCCAGCTCTCAGGATGTAGGGACAGTAGGATATGGCTACACCTTC. This codes for CASSQDVGTVGYGYTF.

This sequence joins TRBV5-4 and TRBJ2-3; TRBD1 aligns across 8 bases. Looked up from germline, CDR1 is SGHNT and CDR2 is YYREEE (reference sequence). Unmatched junction bases numbered 13, after V lost 3 bases and J lost 4 bases. The length of the CDR3 is 17 residues. CDR3 loop: CASSSMKDRVGADTQYF. CDR3 bases: TGTGCCAGCAGCTCCATGAAGGACAGGGTAGGGGCAGATACGCAGTATTTT.

This chain uses TRBV7-9 with TRBJ1-2; 7 bases are shared with TRBD1. Per the germline V gene, CDR1 is SEHNR and CDR2 is FQNEAQ (reference sequence). This CDR3 region has 14 residues. V trimming: 3 bases; J trimming: 8 bases; junction bases outside the gene matches: 9. The CDR3 loop is CASSFKEGARGYTF. CDR3 nucleotide sequence: TGTGCCAGCAGCTTTAAGGAGGGGGCGCGCGGCTACACCTTC.

The chain joins TRBV7-2 to TRBJ2-7; 8 bases fit TRBD2. With V trimmed by 1 base and J by 2 bases, 10 bases remained unmatched. The CDR3 is 17 residues long. Germline V gives CDR1 SGHTA, CDR2 FQGNSA. In DNA, the CDR3 is TGTGCCAGCAGCTTAGGGTTGTCGGGGGGGCCCACCTACGAGCAGTACTTC. Translating gives CASSLGLSGGPTYEQYF. Complete variable domain (other parts from reference TRBV7-2 and TRBJ2-7): GAGVSQSPSNKVTEKGKDVELRCDPISGHTALYWYRQSLGQGLEFLIYFQGNSAPDKSGLPSDRFSAERTGGSVSTLTIQRTQQEDSAVYLCASSLGLSGGPTYEQYFGPGTRLTVT.

This chain uses TRBV4-1 with TRBJ1-2; 11 bases line up with TRBD1. CDR3 size: 16 residues. V was pared by 3 bases and J by 2 bases, with 5 bases of the junction left unmatched. Per the germline V gene, CDR1 is MGHRA and CDR2 is YSYEKL. The CDR3 region has the DNA TGCGCCAGCAGCCAGACGGGGACAGGGGGGAACTATGGCTACACCTTC. This encodes CASSQTGTGGNYGYTF.